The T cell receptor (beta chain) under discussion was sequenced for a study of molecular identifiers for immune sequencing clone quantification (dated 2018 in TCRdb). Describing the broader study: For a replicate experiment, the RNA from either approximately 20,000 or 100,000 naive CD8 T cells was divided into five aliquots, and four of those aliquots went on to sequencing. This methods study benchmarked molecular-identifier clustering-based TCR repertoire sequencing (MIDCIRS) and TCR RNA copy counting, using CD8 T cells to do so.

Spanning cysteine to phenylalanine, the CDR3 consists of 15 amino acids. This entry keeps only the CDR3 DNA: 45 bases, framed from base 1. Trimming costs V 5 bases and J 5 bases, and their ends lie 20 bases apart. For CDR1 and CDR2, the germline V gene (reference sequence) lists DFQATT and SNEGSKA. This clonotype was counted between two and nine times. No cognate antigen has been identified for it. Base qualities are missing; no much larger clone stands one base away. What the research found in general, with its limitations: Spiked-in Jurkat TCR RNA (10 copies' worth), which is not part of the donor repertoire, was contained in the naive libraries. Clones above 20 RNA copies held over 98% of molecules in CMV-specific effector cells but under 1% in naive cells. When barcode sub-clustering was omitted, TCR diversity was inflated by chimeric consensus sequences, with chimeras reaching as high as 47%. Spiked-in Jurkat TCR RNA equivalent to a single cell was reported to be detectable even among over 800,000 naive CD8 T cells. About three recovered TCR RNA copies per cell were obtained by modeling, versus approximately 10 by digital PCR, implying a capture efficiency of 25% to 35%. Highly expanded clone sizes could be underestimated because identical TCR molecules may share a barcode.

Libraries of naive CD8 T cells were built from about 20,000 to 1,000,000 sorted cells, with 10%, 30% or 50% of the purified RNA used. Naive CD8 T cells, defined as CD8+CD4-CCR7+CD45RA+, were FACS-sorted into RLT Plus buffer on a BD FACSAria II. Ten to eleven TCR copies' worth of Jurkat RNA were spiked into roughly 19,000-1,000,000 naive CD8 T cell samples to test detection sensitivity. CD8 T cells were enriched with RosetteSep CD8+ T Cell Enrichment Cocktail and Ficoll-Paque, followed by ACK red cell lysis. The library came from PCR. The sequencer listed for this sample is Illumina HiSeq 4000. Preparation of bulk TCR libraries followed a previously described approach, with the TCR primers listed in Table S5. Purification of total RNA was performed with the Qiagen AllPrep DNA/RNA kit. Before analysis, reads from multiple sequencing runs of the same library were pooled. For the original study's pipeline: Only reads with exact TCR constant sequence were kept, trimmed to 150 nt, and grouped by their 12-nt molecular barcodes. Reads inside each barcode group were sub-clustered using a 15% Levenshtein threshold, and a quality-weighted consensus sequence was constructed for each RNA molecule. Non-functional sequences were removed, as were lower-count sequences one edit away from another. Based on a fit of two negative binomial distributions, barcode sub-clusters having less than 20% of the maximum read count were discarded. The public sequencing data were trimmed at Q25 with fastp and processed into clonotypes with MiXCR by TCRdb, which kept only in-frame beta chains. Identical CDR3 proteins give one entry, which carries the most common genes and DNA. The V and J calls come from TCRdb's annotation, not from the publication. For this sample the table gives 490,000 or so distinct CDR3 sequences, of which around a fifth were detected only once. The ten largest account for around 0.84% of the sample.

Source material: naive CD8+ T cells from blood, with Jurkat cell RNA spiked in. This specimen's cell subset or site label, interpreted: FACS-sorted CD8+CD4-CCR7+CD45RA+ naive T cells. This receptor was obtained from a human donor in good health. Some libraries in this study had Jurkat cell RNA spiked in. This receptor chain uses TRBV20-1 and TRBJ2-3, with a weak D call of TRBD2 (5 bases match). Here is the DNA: TGCAGTGCTGACTATATTCAGTGGATGGGAGATACGCAGTATTTT. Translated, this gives CSADYIQWMGDTQYF.